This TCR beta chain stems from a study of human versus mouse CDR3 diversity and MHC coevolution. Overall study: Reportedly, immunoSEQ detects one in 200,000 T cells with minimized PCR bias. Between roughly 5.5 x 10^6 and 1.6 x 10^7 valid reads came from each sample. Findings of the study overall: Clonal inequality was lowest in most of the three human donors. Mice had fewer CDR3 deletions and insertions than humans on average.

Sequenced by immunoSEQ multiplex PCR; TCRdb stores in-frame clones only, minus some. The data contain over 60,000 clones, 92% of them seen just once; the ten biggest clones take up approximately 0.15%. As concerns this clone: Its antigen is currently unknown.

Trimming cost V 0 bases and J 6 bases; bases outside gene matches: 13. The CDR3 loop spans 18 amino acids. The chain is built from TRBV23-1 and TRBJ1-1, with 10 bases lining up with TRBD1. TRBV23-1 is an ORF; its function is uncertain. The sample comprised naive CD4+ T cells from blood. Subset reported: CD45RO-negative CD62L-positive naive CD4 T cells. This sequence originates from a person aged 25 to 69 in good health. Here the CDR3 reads CASSQSFETGGGWSEAFF. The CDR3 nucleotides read TGCGCCAGCAGTCAATCGTTTGAGACAGGGGGCGGGTGGTCTGAAGCTTTCTTT.